This note documents a single T cell receptor (beta chain) sequence. The data were obtained in a study of immune evolution from preneoplasia to lung adenocarcinoma. Repertoires were generated with immunoSEQ multiplex PCR, while TCRdb's copy carries only in-frame clones and drops some. The sample has several thousand clones, around 80% seen once. The CDR3 runs 19 residues. Germline lookup yields CDR1 KGHSH and CDR2 LQKENI. The junction had 7 bases not matched to a gene; V was cut back by 2 bases and J by 1 base. The origin of this receptor is a person aged 60-80 years with lung adenocarcinoma. The genes are TRBV18 and TRBJ2-1; 14 nucleotides agree with TRBD2. The material sequenced was FFPE adjacent normal lung tissue. CDR3 sequence (DNA): TGTGCCAGCTCACCAAGCTCGGGACTAGCGGGAGAGTCCTACAATGAGCAGTTCTTC. This encodes CASSPSSGLAGESYNEQFF.